Listed here is a single T cell receptor beta chain. This clonotype came up a few times. This clone's antigen is unknown. Base qualities are missing; no much larger clone stands one base away. Via the germline V gene (reference sequence), CDR1 is MNHNY and CDR2 SVGAGI. V is reduced by 1 base and J by 5 bases, leaving a spacing of 14 bases between them. The CDR3 covers 15 residues, taking in both the cysteine and the phenylalanine. The sequence is cut down to CDR3 DNA, 45 bases in frame from base 1. The TCR beta CDR3 regions were amplified from the RNA transcripts. A first-round RT-PCR of the TCR CDR3 used the HTBI primer set with the Qiagen OneStep RT-PCR kit. Libraries were constructed in a second round of multiplex PCR, after which size selection and purification were carried out. Libraries were sequenced paired-end with 100 bp reads on an Illumina HiSeq2000. Per the source publication's procedure: Raw data were processed with SOAPnuke, discarding reads with adapters, uncalled bases, mean Phred below 15, or no exact constant-primer or identifier match. COPE v1.2.5 was used to merge the high-quality paired reads, and each unique nucleotide sequence was defined as a clonotype. MiTCR v1.1 was used to align clonotypes to the IMGT TRBV, TRBD and TRBJ reference segments. Only V-J combinations with frequency above 0.0001, covering 99% to 99.2% of repertoires, were analysed. A TCS score was defined as the ratio of F50 (clonal expansion) to E x V (chaos), with BLOSUM62-based TCRdist applied between CDR3 peptides within each V-J. Welch's t-statistics and random forest reduced approximately 520 V-J features to 13, which were used in a naive Bayes classifier (R e1071). The public sequencing data were trimmed at Q25 with fastp and processed into clonotypes with MiXCR by TCRdb, which kept only in-frame beta chains. Rows with one shared CDR3 protein collapse into an entry with the most common genes and DNA. TCRdb's processing, not the authors' own work, is the source of the V and J calls. The sample has approximately 590,000 distinct CDR3 sequences on record, around 14% of them singletons. The ten largest clonotypes hold about 7% of the sample.

The data derive from a study of T cells in Graves' hyperthyroidism and ophthalmopathy (dated by TCRdb to the late 2010s). In terms of the full investigation: Peripheral blood was sampled at the time of initial diagnosis, prior to any treatment. TCR V-J signatures able to tell the groups apart were searched for in a discovery cohort of approximately 95 patients, of whom more than 40 had Graves' ophthalmopathy and 55 to 60 had stable Graves' hyperthyroidism. Whether ophthalmopathy could be predicted prospectively was tested in an independent validation cohort made up of under 20 hyperthyroidism patients plus 17 patients who later progressed to ophthalmopathy. The 90 to 100 discovery patients were randomly split 7:3 into training and test sets. In more than 5 Graves' hyperthyroidism patients, the study also compared T-cell repertoires from thyroid tissue with T-cell repertoires from blood. After sampling, hyperthyroidism patients received methimazole starting at 30 mg daily, and ophthalmopathy patients received high-dose intravenous methylprednisolone. The paper reports TCR Vbeta CDR3 sequencing of roughly 140 peripheral blood samples: approximately 43 ophthalmopathy, approximately 74 hyperthyroidism and 17 progressor patients.

Stable Graves' hyperthyroidism was defined as no progression to ophthalmopathy during 18 months of follow-up. Hyperthyroidism patients were newly diagnosed, had a disease duration of under 2 months, and were aged 18 to 65 years. Patients with uncontrolled infections, other autoimmune diseases, pregnancy or lactation were excluded. Diagnoses relied on clinical symptoms, serum thyroxine and TRAb, thyroid ultrasound and orbital computed tomography. PBMCs were separated from roughly 10 ml of fresh peripheral blood using Ficoll-Paque density gradient centrifugation. Trizol reagent was used to extract total RNA, and RNA quality was then checked on an Agilent 2100 Bioanalyzer. The study at large found these results: Most expanded thyroid clonotypes (frequency above 0.001) were also found in blood, which suggests that blood repertoires may mirror thyroid immune responses. A 13 V-J signature model separated ophthalmopathy from stable hyperthyroidism, with approximately 87% sensitivity and 81% to 83% specificity in cross-validation and 80%/75% in testing. No statistical method was used to set the sample size in advance, and investigators knew the group allocation. In validation, the model predicted progression to ophthalmopathy with approximately 69% sensitivity and less than 75% specificity, a median of about 6 months before onset.

The source material was blood. The clonotype was recovered from a woman in her thirties with Graves' hyperthyroidism. The rearrangement joined TRBV6-6 to TRBJ2-5; the D region possibly corresponds to TRBD2 (6 bases align). At the DNA level, the sequence is TGTGCCAGCAGTTACTTATCGGGAGTTTCGGAGACCCAGTACTTC. This is translated as CASSYLSGVSETQYF.